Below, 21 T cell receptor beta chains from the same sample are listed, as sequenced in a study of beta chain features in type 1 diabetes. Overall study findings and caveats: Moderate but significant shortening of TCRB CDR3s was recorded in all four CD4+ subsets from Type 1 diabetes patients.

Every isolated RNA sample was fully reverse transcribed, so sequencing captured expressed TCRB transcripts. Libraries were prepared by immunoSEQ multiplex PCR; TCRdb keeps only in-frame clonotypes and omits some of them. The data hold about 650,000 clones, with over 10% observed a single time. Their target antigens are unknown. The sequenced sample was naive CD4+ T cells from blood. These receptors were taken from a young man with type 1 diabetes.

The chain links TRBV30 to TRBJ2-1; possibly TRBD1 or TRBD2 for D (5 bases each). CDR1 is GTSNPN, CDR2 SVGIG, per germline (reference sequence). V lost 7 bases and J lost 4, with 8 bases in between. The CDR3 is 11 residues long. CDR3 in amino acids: CASEGYNEQFF. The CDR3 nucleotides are TGTGCCTCAGAGGGGTACAATGAGCAGTTCTTC.

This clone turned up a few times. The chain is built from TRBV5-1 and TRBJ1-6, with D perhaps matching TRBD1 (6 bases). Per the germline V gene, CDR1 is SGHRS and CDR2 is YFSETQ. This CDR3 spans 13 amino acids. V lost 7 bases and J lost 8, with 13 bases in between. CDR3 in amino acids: CASSDSGDSPLHF. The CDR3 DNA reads TGCGCCAGCTCGGACAGCGGGGATTCACCCCTCCACTTT. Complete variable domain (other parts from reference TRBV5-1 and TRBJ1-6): KAGVTQTPRYLIKTRGQQVTLSCSPISGHRSVSWYQQTPGQGLQFLFEYFSETQRNKGNFPGRFSGRQFSNSRSEMNVSTLELGDSALYLCASSDSGDSPLHFGNGTRLTVT.

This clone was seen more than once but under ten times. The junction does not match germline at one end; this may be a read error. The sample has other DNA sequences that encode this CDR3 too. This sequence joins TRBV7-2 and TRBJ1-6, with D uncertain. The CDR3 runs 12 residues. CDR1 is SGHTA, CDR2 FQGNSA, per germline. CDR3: CASSSNNSPLHF. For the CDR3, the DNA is TGTGCCAGCAGCTCCAATAATTCACCCCTCCACTTT.

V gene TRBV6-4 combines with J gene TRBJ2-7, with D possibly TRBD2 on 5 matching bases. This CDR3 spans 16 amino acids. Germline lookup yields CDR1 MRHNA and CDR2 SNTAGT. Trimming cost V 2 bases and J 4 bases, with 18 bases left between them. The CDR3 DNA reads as TGTGCCAGCAGTGACGGCGGGTCACGCCGTGGATACGAGCAGTACTTC. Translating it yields CASSDGGSRRGYEQYF.

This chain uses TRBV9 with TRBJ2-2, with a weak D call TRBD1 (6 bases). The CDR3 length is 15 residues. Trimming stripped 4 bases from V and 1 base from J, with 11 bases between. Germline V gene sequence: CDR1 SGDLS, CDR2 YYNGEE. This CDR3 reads CASSLGTLNTGELFF. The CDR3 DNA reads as TGTGCCAGCAGCCTGGGGACATTGAACACCGGGGAGCTGTTTTTT.

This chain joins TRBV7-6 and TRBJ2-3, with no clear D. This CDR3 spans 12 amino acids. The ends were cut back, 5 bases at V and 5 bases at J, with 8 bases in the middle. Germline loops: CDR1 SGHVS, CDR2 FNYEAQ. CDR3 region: CASSPTGDTQYF. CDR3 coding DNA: TGTGCCAGCAGCCCCACGGGAGATACGCAGTATTTT.

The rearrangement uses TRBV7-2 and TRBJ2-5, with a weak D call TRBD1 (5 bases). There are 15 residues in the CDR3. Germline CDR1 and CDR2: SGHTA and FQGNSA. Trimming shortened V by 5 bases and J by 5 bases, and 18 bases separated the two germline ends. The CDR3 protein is CASSQTAQPRETQYF. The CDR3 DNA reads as TGTGCCAGCAGCCAGACAGCCCAACCGCGGGAGACCCAGTACTTC.

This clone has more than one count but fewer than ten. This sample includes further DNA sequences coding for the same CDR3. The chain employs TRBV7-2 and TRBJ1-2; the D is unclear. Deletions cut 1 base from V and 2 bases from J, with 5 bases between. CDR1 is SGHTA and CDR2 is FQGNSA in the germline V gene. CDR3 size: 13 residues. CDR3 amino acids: CASSLDVNYGYTF. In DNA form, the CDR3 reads TGTGCCAGCAGCTTAGACGTGAACTATGGCTACACCTTC.

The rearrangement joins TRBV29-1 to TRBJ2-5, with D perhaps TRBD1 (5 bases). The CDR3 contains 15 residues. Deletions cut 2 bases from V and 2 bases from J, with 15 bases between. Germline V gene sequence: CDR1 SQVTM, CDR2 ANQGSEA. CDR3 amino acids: CSVERGQGIQETQYF. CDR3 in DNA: TGCAGCGTTGAACGTGGACAAGGGATTCAAGAGACCCAGTACTTC.

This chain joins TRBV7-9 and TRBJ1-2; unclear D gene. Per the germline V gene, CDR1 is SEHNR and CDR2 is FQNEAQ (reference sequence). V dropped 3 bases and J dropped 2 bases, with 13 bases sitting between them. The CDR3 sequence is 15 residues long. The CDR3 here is CASSFMTGMNYGYTF. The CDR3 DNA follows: TGTGCCAGCAGCTTTATGACTGGGATGAACTATGGCTACACCTTC.

The CDR3 region is CASSPGTPGGNQPQHF. CDR3 nucleotide sequence: TGTGCCAGCAGCCCCGGAACCCCCGGGGGGAATCAGCCCCAGCATTTT. The chain is built from TRBV7-8 and TRBJ1-5, with D possibly matching TRBD1 (5 bases). This CDR3 spans 16 amino acids. The V gene's germline CDR1 is SGHVS and CDR2 FQNEAQ. V was pared by 5 bases and J by 4 bases, with 18 bases between. The entire variable domain, with the rest obtained from reference TRBV7-8 and TRBJ1-5, is as follows: GAGVSQSPRYKVAKRGQDVALRCDPISGHVSLFWYQQALGQGPEFLTYFQNEAQLDKSGLPSDRFFAERPEGSVSTLKIQRTQQEDSAVYLCASSPGTPGGNQPQHFGDGTRLSIL.

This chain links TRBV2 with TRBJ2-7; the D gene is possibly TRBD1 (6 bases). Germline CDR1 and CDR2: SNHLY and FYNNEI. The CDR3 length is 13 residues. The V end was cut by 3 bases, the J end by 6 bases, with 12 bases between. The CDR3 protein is CASSDRGFGEQYF. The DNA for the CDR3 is TGTGCCAGCAGTGACAGGGGATTCGGCGAGCAGTACTTC. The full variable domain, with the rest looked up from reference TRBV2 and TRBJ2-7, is EPEVTQTPSHQVTQMGQEVILRCVPISNHLYFYWYRQILGQKVEFLVSFYNNEISEKSEIFDDQFSVERPDGSNFTLKIRSTKLEDSAMYFCASSDRGFGEQYFGPGTRLTVT.

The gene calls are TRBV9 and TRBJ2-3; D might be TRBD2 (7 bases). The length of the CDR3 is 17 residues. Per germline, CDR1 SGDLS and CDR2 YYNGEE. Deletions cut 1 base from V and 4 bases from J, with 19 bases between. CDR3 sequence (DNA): TGTGCCAGCAGCGTATTCTCCCGGGGGGCGTCGGCAGATACGCAGTATTTT. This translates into CASSVFSRGASADTQYF.

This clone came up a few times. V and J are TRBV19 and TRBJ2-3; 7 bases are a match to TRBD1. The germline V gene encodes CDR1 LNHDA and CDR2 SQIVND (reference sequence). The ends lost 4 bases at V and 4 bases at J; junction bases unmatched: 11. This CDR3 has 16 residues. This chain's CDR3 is CASSTDGTDHPDTQYF. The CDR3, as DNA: TGTGCCAGTAGTACAGACGGGACAGACCATCCAGATACGCAGTATTTT.

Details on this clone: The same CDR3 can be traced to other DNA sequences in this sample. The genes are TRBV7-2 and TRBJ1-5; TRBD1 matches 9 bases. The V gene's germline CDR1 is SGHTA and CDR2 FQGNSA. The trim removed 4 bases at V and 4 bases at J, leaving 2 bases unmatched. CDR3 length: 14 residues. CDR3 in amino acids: CASSSTGGNQPQHF. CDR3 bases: TGTGCCAGCAGCTCGACAGGGGGTAATCAGCCCCAGCATTTT. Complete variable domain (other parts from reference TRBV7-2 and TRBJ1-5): GAGVSQSPSNKVTEKGKDVELRCDPISGHTALYWYRQSLGQGLEFLIYFQGNSAPDKSGLPSDRFSAERTGGSVSTLTIQRTQQEDSAVYLCASSSTGGNQPQHFGDGTRLSIL.

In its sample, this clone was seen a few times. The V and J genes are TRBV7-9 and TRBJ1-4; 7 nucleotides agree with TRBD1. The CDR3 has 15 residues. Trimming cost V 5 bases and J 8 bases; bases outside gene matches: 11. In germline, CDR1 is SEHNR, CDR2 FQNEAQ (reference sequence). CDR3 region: CASSPGGGIEEKLFF. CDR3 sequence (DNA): TGTGCCAGCAGCCCAGGGGGAGGCATAGAAGAAAAACTGTTTTTT.

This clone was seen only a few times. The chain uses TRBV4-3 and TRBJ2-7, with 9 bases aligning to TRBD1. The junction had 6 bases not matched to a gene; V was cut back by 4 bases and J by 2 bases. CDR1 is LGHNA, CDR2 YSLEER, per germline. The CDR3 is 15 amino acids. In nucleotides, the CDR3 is TGCGCCAGCAGCCTCGTGACAGGGGGTACCTACGAGCAGTACTTC. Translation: CASSLVTGGTYEQYF.

CDR3: CASSPYLGQLNTEAFF. CDR3 nucleotides: TGTGCCAGCAGCCCCTACCTCGGACAGTTGAACACTGAAGCTTTCTTT. The V and J genes are TRBV7-9 and TRBJ1-1, with a weak D call TRBD1 (6 bases). Trimming pared 5 bases from V and 0 bases from J, leaving 16 bases between. This CDR3 contains 16 residues. CDR1 SEHNR and CDR2 FQNEAQ come from the germline V gene (reference sequence).

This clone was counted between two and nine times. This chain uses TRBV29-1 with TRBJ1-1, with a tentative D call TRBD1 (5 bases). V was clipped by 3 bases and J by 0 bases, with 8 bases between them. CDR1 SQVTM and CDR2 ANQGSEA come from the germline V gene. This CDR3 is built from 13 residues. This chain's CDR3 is CSVDRGVNTEAFF. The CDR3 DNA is TGCAGCGTTGACCGGGGGGTGAACACTGAAGCTTTCTTT.

CDR3 nucleotide sequence: TGCGCCAGCAGCTCTCAGGACTCATTCGGGTCTGAAGCTTTCTTT. It translates to CASSSQDSFGSEAFF. This chain uses TRBV5-1 with TRBJ1-1; no definite D call. There are 15 residues in the CDR3. V was clipped by 3 bases and J by 6 bases, with 18 bases between them. The germline V gene has CDR1 SGHRS and CDR2 YFSETQ.

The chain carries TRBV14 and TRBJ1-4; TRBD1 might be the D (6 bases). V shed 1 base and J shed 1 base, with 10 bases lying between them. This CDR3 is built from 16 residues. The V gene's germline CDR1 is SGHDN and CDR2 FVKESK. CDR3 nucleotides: TGTGCCAGCAGCCAAGGACAGGCACTAACTAATGAAAAACTGTTTTTT. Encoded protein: CASSQGQALTNEKLFF.